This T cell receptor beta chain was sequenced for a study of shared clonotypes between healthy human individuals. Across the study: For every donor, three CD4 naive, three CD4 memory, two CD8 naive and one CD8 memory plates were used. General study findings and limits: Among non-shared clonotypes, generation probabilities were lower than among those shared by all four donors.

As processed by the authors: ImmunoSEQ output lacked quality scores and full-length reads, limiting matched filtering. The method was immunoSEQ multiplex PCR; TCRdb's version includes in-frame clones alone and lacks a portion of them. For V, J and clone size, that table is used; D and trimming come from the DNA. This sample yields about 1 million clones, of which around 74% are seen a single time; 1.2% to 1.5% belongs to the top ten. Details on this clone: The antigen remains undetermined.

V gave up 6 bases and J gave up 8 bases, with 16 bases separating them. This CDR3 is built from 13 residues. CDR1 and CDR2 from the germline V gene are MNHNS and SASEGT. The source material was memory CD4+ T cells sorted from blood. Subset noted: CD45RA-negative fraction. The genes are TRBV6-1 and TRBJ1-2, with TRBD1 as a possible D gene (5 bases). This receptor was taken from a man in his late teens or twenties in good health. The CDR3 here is CASSSGTLKGYTF. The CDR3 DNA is TGTGCCAGCAGCTCCGGGACCTTGAAGGGCTACACCTTC.